This passage covers 7 T cell receptor beta chains from one sample sequenced in a study of T cells in Graves' hyperthyroidism and ophthalmopathy. Template material for amplifying TCR beta CDR3 regions consisted of RNA transcripts. Researchers ran a first-round RT-PCR on the TCR CDR3 using the HTBI primer set. TCRdb reprocessed the multiplex PCR reads via MiXCR and lists one record per CDR3 protein. In the table there are roughly 740,000 distinct CDR3 sequences, roughly 15% of which are singletons. The sample taken for sequencing was blood. These receptors all come from a man younger than 30 with Graves' hyperthyroidism.

This clonotype was observed at least ten times. CDR3 residues: CASSVGFLSYEQYF. The CDR3 DNA follows: TGTGCCAGCAGCGTGGGGTTTCTATCCTACGAGCAGTACTTC. This chain uses TRBV9 with TRBJ2-7, with D unclear. From germline, CDR1 is SGDLS and CDR2 YYNGEE. Between the trimmed V and J ends, which lost 2 bases and 1 base, there was a span of 10 bases. This CDR3 is 14 amino acids long.

This clonotype was counted at least ten times. V gene TRBV27 combines with J gene TRBJ2-3; 12 positions match TRBD1. The CDR3 is 15 amino acids. Germline V gene data show CDR1 as MNHEY and CDR2 as SMNVEV (reference sequence). The trim removed 5 bases at V and 4 bases at J, leaving 4 bases unmatched. The CDR3 bases are TGTGCCAGCAGTCTAGGGACAGGGGGCGCAGATACGCAGTATTTT. It encodes CASSLGTGGADTQYF.

This clonotype was recorded at least ten times. CDR3 residues: CASSLYGPSYEQYF. For the CDR3, the DNA is TGTGCCAGCAGTTTATACGGGCCCTCCTACGAGCAGTACTTC. The chain employs TRBV28 and TRBJ2-7; no clear D gene. The CDR3 is 14 amino acids. Germline V CDR1 and CDR2: MDHEN, SYDVKM. V lost 1 base to trimming and J lost 0 bases, with 7 bases between them.

This clonotype has a count of ten or more. The CDR3 is CASRPLGGGGSEKLFF. CDR3 DNA sequence: TGTGCCAGCAGACCGCTAGGGGGCGGGGGGAGTGAAAAACTGTTTTTT. This chain uses TRBV28 with TRBJ1-4; 7 bases match TRBD1. V lost 6 bases, J lost 7 bases, and 14 bases stayed unmatched. CDR3 length: 16 residues. CDR1 is MDHEN and CDR2 is SYDVKM in the germline V gene.

The rearrangement joins TRBV4-1 to TRBJ2-7, with a possible D match to TRBD2 (5 bases). The V end lost 3 bases, the J end lost 2 bases, and 17 bases lay between the germline ends. Germline V gives CDR1 MGHRA, CDR2 YSYEKL. The length of the CDR3 is 16 residues. The CDR3 nucleotides are TGCGCCAGCAGCCACGCTAGACCGGGATCTACCTACGAGCAGTACTTC. Amino acid sequence: CASSHARPGSTYEQYF.

This clonotype was seen repeatedly, ten times or more. This chain joins TRBV5-1 and TRBJ2-7; 9 bases fit TRBD2. After removal of 0 bases from V and 6 bases from J, the junction contained 1 base not matched to a gene. This CDR3 comprises 13 residues. Germline CDR1 SGHRS, CDR2 YFSETQ. This CDR3 is CASSLGLAAEQYF. Written as DNA, the CDR3 is TGCGCCAGCAGCTTGGGACTAGCGGCCGAGCAGTACTTC.

This clonotype was recorded at least ten times. CDR3 nucleotides: TGTGCCAGCAGTCTGACAGGGATGGACAATGAGCAGTTCTTC. Translating gives CASSLTGMDNEQFF. The chain uses TRBV28 and TRBJ2-1; TRBD1 agrees at 7 bases. V dropped 5 bases and J dropped 5; count of bases not matched to a gene: 6. Per the germline V gene, CDR1 is MDHEN and CDR2 is SYDVKM. This CDR3 has 14 residues.